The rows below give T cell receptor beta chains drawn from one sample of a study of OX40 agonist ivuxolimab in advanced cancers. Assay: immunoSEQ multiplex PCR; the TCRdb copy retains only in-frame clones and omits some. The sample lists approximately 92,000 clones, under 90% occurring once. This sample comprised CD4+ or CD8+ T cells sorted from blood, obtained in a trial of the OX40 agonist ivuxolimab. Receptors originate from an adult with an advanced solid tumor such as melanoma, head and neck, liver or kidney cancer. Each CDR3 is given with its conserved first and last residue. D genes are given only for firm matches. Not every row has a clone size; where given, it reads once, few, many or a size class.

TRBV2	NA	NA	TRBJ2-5	CASNPTGGETQYF	TGTGCCAGCAACCCGACTGGAGGGGAGACCCAGTACTTC
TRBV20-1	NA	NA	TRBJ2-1	CSASPAGQFF	TGCAGTGCTAGCCCTGCTGGGCAGTTCTTC
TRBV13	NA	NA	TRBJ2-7	CASSWLAASYEQYF	TGTGCCAGCAGCTGGTTAGCGGCCTCCTACGAGCAGTACTTC
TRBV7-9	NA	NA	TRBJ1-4	CASSLAGTLATNEKLFF	TGTGCCAGCAGCCTAGCCGGGACCCTTGCAACTAATGAAAAACTGTTTTTT
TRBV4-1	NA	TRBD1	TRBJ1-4	CASSQAGTGTSIATNEKLFF	TGCGCCAGCAGCCAAGCCGGGACAGGGACCTCCATTGCAACTAATGAAAAACTGTTTTTT
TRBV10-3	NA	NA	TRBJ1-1	CAISESNMGNTEAFF	TGTGCCATCAGTGAGTCGAATATGGGGAACACTGAAGCTTTCTTT
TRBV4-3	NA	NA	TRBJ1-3	CASSQGSPIGNTIYF	TGCGCCAGCAGCCAGGGATCACCCATTGGAAACACCATATATTTT
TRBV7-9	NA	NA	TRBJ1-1	CASSASRGGDTEAFF	TGTGCCAGCAGCGCCTCGCGGGGGGGGGACACTGAAGCTTTCTTT
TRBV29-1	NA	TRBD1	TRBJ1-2	CSVETEGTAPPPYGYTF	TGCAGCGTTGAAACGGAGGGGACAGCACCACCTCCCTATGGCTACACCTTC
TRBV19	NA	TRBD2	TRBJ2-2	CASTDAGLAGDGELFF	TGTGCCAGTACTGACGCCGGACTAGCGGGAGACGGGGAGCTGTTTTTT
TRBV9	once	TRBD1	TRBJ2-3	CASSLRDRERADTQYF	TGTGCCAGCAGCCTACGGGACAGGGAGAGGGCAGATACGCAGTATTTT
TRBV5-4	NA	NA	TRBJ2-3	CASSLAPGAGVVDTQYF	TGTGCCAGCAGCTTGGCCCCGGGGGCCGGGGTGGTAGATACGCAGTATTTT
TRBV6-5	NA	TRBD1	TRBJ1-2	CASRPDRVRGYTF	TGTGCCAGCAGACCTGACAGGGTTCGGGGCTACACCTTC
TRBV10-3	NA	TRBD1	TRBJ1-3	CAISVGQDPGNTIYF	TGTGCCATCAGTGTCGGACAGGACCCTGGAAACACCATATATTTT
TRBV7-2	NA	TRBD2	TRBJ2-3	CASSLSGLAGATDTQYF	TGTGCCAGCAGCTTATCGGGACTAGCGGGAGCCACAGATACGCAGTATTTT
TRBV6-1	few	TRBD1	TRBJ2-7	CASTLGDRSYEQYF	TGTGCCAGCACCCTAGGGGACAGGTCCTACGAGCAGTACTTC
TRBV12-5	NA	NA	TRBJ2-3	CASGASDTQYF	TGTGCTAGTGGGGCTTCAGATACGCAGTATTTT
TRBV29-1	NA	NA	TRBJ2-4	CSITGESRIQYF	TGCAGCATCACGGGGGAAAGCCGCATTCAGTACTTC
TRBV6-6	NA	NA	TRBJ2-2	CASRLNTGELFF	TGTGCCAGCAGGCTAAACACCGGGGAGCTGTTTTTT
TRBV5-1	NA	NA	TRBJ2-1	CASSLAPARNLIPEQFF	TGCGCCAGCAGCTTGGCCCCCGCTAGAAACCTCATTCCTGAGCAGTTCTTC
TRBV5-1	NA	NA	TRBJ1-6	CASSLTDNSPLHF	TGCGCCAGCAGCTTGACAGATAATTCACCCCTCCACTTT
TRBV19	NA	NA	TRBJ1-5	CASSPRTTNQPQHF	TGTGCCAGTAGTCCTCGGACAACTAATCAGCCCCAGCATTTT
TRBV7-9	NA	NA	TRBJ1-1	CASSLGVTEAFF	TGTGCCAGCAGCTTGGGCGTCACTGAAGCTTTCTTT
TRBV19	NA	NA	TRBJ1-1	CASSTQRNTEAFF	TGTGCCAGTAGTACCCAGAGGAACACTGAAGCTTTCTTT
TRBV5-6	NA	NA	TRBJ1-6	CASNFLGDNSPLHF	TGTGCCAGCAACTTCCTGGGGGATAATTCACCCCTCCACTTT
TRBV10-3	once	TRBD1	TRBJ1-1	CAISVGTVNTEAFF	TGTGCCATCAGTGTAGGGACAGTGAACACTGAAGCTTTCTTT
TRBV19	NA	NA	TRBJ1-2	CGAVGEPLHGYTF	TGTGGCGCAGTCGGGGAACCTCTCCATGGCTACACCTTC
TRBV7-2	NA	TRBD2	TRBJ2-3	CASSLGLAGGTTDTQYF	TGTGCCAGCAGCTTAGGCCTAGCGGGGGGGACCACAGATACGCAGTATTTT
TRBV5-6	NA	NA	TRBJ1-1	CASSLGSQAFF	TGTGCCAGCAGCTTGGGATCTCAAGCTTTCTTT
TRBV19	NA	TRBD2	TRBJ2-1	CASTPSGRGSLYNEQFF	TGTGCCAGTACCCCTAGCGGGAGGGGGTCTCTTTACAATGAGCAGTTCTTC
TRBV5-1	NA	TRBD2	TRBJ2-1	CASSIRGGNYNEQFF	TGCGCCAGCAGCATCCGGGGGGGCAACTACAATGAGCAGTTCTTC
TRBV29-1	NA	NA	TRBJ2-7	CSAYDASSYEQYF	TGCAGCGCGTACGACGCCAGCTCCTACGAGCAGTACTTC
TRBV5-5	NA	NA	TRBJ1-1	CASSLEGLTEAFF	TGTGCCAGCAGCTTGGAAGGGCTCACTGAAGCTTTCTTT
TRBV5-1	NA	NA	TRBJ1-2	CASDRGVGTNYGYTF	TGCGCCAGCGATCGTGGCGTAGGGACAAACTATGGCTACACCTTC
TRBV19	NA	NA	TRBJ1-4	CASSEPRGRSNEKLFF	TGTGCCAGTAGTGAACCCCGTGGGCGGAGTAATGAAAAACTGTTTTTT
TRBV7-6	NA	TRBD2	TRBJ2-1	CASSLSSGGPFEQFF	TGTGCCAGCAGCTTAAGCTCGGGGGGGCCTTTTGAGCAGTTCTTC
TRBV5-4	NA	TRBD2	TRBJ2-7	CASSLLPGLAGGEQYF	TGTGCCAGCAGCTTGCTTCCGGGACTAGCGGGAGGCGAGCAGTACTTC
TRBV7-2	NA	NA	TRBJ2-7	CASSLGSRYEQYF	TGTGCCAGCAGCCTCGGTAGCCGCTACGAGCAGTACTTC
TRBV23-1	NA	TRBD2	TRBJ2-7	CASSPPGTSGIRTYEQYF	TGCGCCAGCAGTCCTCCCGGGACTAGCGGGATTAGGACGTACGAGCAGTACTTC
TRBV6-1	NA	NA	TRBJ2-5	CASSENPGPQETQYF	TGTGCCAGCAGTGAAAATCCTGGACCACAAGAGACCCAGTACTTC
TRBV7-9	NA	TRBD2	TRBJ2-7	CASSLEGLRDSYEQYF	TGTGCCAGCAGCTTAGAGGGACTACGGGACTCCTACGAGCAGTACTTC
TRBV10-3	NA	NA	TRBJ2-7	CATQGDGYEQYF	TGTGCCACACAGGGTGATGGCTACGAGCAGTACTTC
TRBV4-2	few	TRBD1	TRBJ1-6	CASRPGGENSPLHF	TGTGCCAGCAGGCCAGGGGGAGAAAACTCACCCCTCCACTTT
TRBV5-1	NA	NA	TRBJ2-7	CASRPSGDIGEQYF	TGCGCCAGCAGACCTTCCGGGGACATCGGCGAGCAGTACTTC
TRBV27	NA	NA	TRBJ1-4	CASSLSGRVATNEKLFF	TGTGCCAGCAGCTTATCAGGAAGGGTGGCAACTAATGAAAAACTGTTTTTT
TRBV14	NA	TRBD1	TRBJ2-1	CASSHPTGVGNEQFF	TGTGCCAGCAGCCACCCGACAGGGGTAGGCAATGAGCAGTTCTTC
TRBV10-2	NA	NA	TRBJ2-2	CASRDSEVPDTGELFF	TGCGCCAGCAGGGACTCGGAGGTTCCGGACACCGGGGAGCTGTTTTTT
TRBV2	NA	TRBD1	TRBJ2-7	CASSDETGGDEQYF	TGTGCCAGCAGTGACGAGACAGGGGGCGACGAGCAGTACTTC
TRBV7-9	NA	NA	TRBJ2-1	CASTPQGSYNEQFF	TGTGCCAGCACCCCGCAGGGCTCCTACAATGAGCAGTTCTTC
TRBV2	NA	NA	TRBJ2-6	CASSEAGQVEISGANVLTF	TGTGCCAGCAGTGAAGCCGGTCAGGTAGAAATCTCTGGGGCCAACGTCCTGACTTTC
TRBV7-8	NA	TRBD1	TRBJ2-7	CASSLARIGTGVYEQYF	TGTGCCAGCAGCTTAGCTAGGATCGGGACAGGGGTCTACGAGCAGTACTTC
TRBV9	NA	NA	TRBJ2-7	CASSVGGVPSYEQYF	TGTGCCAGCAGCGTAGGTGGGGTTCCCTCCTACGAGCAGTACTTC
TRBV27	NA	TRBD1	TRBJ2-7	CASSLGGTGAYEQYF	TGTGCCAGCAGTTTGGGGGGGACAGGGGCCTACGAGCAGTACTTC
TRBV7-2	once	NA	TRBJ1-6	CASSSGRAPLDSPLHF	TGTGCCAGCAGCTCAGGCAGGGCCCCTTTAGATTCACCCCTCCACTTT
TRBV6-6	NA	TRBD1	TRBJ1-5	CASSPGTGGNQPQHF	TGTGCCAGCAGTCCCGGGACAGGGGGCAATCAGCCCCAGCATTTT
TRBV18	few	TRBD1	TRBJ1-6	CASSSQGQGSSPLHF	TGTGCCAGCTCCTCCCAAGGACAGGGGAGTTCACCCCTCCACTTT
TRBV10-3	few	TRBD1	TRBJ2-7	CAITPGGKGNEQYF	TGTGCCATCACCCCAGGGGGAAAGGGAAACGAGCAGTACTTC
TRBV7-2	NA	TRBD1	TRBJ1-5	CASSFELGTGERGQPQHF	TGTGCCAGCAGCTTTGAACTGGGGACAGGGGAAAGAGGGCAGCCCCAGCATTTT